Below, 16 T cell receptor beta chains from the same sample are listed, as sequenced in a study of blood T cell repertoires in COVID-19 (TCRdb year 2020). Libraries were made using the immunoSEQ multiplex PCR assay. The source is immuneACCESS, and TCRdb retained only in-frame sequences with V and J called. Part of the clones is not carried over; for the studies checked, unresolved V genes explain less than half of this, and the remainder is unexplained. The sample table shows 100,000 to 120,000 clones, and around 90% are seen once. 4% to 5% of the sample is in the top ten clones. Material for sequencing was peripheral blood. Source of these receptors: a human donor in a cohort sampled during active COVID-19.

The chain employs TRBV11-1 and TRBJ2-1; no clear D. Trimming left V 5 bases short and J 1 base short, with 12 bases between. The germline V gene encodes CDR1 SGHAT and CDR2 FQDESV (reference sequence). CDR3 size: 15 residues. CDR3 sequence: CASSPVAWSYNEQFF. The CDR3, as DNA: TGTGCCAGCAGCCCCGTGGCCTGGTCCTACAATGAGCAGTTCTTC.

The CDR3 loop is CASSYSPQAPYGYTF. The CDR3 region has the DNA TGTGCCAGCAGTTACTCGCCTCAAGCCCCCTATGGCTACACCTTC. The gene calls are TRBV6-5 and TRBJ1-2, with D uncertain. V gave up 0 bases and J gave up 4 bases, with 12 bases separating them. Per germline, CDR1 MNHEY and CDR2 SVGAGI. The CDR3 loop spans 15 amino acids.

In DNA form, the CDR3 reads TGTGCCAGCAGCGTGCAGGGGATCTCTTCCACAGATACGCAGTATTTT. Protein: CASSVQGISSTDTQYF. The chain employs TRBV9 and TRBJ2-3; D may be TRBD1 (6 bases). V lost 2 bases and J lost 2, with 15 bases in between. Per germline, CDR1 SGDLS and CDR2 YYNGEE. This CDR3 region has 16 residues.

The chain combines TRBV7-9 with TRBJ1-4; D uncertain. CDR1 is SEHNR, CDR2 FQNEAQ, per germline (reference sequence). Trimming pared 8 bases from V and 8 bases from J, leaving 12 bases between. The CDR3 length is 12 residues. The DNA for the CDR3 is TGTGCCAGCGAGATAGCCGGAGAAAAACTGTTTTTT. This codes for CASEIAGEKLFF.

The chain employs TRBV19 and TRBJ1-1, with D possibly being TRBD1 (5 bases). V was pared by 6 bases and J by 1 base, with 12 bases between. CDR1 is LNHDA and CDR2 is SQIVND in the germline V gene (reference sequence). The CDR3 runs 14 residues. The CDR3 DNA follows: TGTGCCAGTAGCGTTGGGGGAGGGAACACTGAAGCTTTCTTT. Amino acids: CASSVGGGNTEAFF.

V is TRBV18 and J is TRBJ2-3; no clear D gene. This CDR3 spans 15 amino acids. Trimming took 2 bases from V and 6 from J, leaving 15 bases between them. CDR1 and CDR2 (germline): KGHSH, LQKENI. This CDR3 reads CASSPTHQNLDTQYF. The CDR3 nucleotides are TGTGCCAGCTCACCAACACACCAGAATTTGGATACGCAGTATTTT.

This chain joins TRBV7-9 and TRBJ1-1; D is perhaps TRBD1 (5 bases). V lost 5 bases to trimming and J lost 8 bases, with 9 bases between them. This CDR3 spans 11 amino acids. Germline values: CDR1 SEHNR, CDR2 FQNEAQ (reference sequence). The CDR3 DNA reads TGTGCCAGCAGCACAGGCTTCGAAGCTTTCTTT. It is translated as CASSTGFEAFF.

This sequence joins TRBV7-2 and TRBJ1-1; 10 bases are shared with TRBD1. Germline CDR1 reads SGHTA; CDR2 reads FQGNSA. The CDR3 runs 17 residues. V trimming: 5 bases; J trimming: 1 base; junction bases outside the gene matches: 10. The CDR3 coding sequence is TGTGCCAGCAGCACCAAGACAGGGGGCATGAGGAACACTGAAGCTTTCTTT. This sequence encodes CASSTKTGGMRNTEAFF.

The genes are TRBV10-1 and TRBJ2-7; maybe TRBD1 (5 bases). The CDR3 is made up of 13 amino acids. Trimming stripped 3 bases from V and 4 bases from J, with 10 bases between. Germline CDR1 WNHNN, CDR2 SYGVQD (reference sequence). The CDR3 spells CASSEGQLYEQYF. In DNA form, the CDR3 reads TGCGCCAGCAGTGAAGGACAACTTTACGAGCAGTACTTC.

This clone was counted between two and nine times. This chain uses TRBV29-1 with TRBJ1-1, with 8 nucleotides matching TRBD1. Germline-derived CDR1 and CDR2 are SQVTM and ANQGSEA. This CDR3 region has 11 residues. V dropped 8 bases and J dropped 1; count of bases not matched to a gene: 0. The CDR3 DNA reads TGCAGCACAGGGGGGAACACTGAAGCTTTCTTT. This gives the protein CSTGGNTEAFF.

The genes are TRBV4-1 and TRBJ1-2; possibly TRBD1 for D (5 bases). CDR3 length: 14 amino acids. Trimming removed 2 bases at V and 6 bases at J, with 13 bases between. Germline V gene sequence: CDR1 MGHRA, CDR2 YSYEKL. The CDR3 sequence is CASSQIGQRDGYTF. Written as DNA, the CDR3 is TGCGCCAGCAGCCAAATAGGACAAAGGGATGGCTACACCTTC.

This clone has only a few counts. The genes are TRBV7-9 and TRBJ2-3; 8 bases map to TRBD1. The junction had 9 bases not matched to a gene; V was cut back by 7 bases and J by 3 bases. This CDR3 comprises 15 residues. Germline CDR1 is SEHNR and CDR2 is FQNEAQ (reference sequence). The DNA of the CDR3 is TGTGCCAGCACTTTGGGGACAGGAGATACAGATACGCAGTATTTT. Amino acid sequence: CASTLGTGDTDTQYF.

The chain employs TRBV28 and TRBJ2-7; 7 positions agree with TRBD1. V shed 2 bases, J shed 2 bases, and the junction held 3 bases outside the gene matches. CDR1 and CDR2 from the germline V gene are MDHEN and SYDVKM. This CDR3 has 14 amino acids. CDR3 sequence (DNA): TGTGCCAGCAGTTTACCACAGGGGACCTACGAGCAGTACTTC. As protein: CASSLPQGTYEQYF.

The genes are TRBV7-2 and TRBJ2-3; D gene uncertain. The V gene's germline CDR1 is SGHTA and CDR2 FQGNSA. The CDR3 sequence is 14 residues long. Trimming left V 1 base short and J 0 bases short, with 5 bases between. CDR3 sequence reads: CASSLGLSTDTQYF. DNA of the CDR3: TGTGCCAGCAGCTTAGGACTGAGCACAGATACGCAGTATTTT.

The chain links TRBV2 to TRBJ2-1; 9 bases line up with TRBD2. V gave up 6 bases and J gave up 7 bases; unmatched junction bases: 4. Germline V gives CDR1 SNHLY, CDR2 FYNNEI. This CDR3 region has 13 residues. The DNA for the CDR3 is TGTGCCAGCAGACCTAGCGGGACTAATGAGCAGTTCTTC. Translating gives CASRPSGTNEQFF.

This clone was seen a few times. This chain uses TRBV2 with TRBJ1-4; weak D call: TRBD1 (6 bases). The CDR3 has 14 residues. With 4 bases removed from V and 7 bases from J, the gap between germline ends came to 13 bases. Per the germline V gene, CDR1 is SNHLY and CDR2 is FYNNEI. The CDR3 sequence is CASSGVGQFEKLFF. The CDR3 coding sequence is TGTGCCAGCAGTGGTGTAGGACAGTTTGAAAAACTGTTTTTT.